This TCR beta chain was captured in a study of blood T cell repertoires in COVID-19. Study-wide context: The origin of the acute and convalescent COVID-19 samples was the United States, Italy and Spain. T cells, B-cell-depleted T cells, or PBMCs supplied cDNA or gDNA.

The method was immunoSEQ multiplex PCR; TCRdb's version includes in-frame clones alone and lacks a portion of them. The sample records about 83,000 clones, roughly four fifths being singletons. The clonotype was recovered from a woman aged 80 or older with active or convalescent COVID-19. The sample comprised peripheral blood.

This chain's CDR3 is CASSSDPAGQETQYF. DNA of the CDR3: TGTGCCAGCAGCTCCGACCCAGCGGGGCAAGAGACCCAGTACTTC. The V gene is TRBV9, the J gene TRBJ2-5; 7 bases map to TRBD2. In germline, CDR1 is SGDLS, CDR2 YYNGEE. The CDR3 runs to 15 residues. Trimming cost V 4 bases and J 2 bases; bases outside gene matches: 8.